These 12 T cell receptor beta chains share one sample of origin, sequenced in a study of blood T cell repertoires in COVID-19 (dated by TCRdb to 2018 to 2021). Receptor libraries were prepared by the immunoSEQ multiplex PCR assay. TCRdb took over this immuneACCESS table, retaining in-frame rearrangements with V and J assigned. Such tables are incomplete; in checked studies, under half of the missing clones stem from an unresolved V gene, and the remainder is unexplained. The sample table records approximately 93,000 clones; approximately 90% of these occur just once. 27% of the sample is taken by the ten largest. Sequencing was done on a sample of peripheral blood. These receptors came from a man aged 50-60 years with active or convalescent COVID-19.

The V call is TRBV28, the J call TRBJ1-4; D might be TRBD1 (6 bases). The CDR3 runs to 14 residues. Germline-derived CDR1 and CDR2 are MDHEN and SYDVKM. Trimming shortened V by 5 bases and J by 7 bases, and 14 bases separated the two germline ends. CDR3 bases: TGTGCCAGCAGTGTACAGGGTTATACTGAAAAACTGTTTTTT. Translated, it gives CASSVQGYTEKLFF.

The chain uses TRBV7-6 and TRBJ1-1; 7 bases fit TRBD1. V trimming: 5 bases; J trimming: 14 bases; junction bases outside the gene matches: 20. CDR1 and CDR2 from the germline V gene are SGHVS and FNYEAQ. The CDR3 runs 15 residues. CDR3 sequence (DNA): TGTGCCAGCAGCCGATTGGCGGGACAGCCGGGCCTCGCGTTCTTT. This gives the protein CASSRLAGQPGLAFF. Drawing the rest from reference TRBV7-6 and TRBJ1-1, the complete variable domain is GAGVSQSPRYKVTKRGQDVALRCDPISGHVSLYWYRQALGQGPEFLTYFNYEAQQDKSGLPNDRFSAERPEGSISTLTIQRTEQRDSAMYRCASSRLAGQPGLAFFGQGTRLTVV.

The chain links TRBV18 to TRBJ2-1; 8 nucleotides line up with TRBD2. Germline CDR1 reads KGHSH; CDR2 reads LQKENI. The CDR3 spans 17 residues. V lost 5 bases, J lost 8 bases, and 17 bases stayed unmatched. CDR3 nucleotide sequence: TGTGCCAGCTCATCCCGTTCGTCTCCGGGGGGGCTGGATGAGCAGTTCTTC. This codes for CASSSRSSPGGLDEQFF.

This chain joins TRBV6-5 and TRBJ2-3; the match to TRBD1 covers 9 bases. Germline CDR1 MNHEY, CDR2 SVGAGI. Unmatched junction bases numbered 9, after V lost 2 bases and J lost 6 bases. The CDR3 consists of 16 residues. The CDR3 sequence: CASSYLRDREEDTQYF. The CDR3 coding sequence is TGTGCCAGCAGTTACCTGAGGGACAGGGAGGAGGATACGCAGTATTTT.

CDR3 region: CASSLTSGGYNEQFF. CDR3 coding DNA: TGTGCCAGCAGCTTGACTAGCGGGGGTTACAATGAGCAGTTCTTC. The chain combines TRBV7-2 with TRBJ2-1; the match to TRBD2 covers 12 bases. The CDR3 is made up of 15 amino acids. The V gene end was trimmed by 3 bases and the J gene end by 4 bases; junction bases not matched to a gene: 1. Germline loops: CDR1 SGHTA, CDR2 FQGNSA.

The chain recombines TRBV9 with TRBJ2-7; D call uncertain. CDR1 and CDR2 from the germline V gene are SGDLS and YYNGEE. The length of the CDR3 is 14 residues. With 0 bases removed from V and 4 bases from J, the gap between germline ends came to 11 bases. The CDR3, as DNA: TGTGCCAGCAGCGTAGGGAGTAGTTTGTACGAGCAGTACTTC. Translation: CASSVGSSLYEQYF. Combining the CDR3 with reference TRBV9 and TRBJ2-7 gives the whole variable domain DSGVTQTPKHLITATGQRVTLRCSPRSGDLSVYWYQQSLDQGLQFLIQYYNGEERAKGNILERFSAQQFPDLHSELNLSSLELGDSALYFCASSVGSSLYEQYFGPGTRLTVT.

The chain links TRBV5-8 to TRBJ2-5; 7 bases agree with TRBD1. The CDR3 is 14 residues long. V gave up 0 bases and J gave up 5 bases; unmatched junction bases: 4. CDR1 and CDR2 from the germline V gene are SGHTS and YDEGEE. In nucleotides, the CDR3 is TGTGCCAGCAGCTTGGCTAGGGGGCGGGAGACCCAGTACTTC. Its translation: CASSLARGRETQYF.

The chain's CDR3 is CASSQEGGYGNTEAFF. The CDR3 nucleotides read TGTGCCAGCAGCCAGGAGGGAGGGTACGGGAACACTGAAGCTTTCTTT. V and J are TRBV3-1 (or the pseudogene TRBV3-2) and TRBJ1-1; D not resolved. Germline CDR1 and CDR2: LGHDT and YNNKEL (reference sequence). Deletions cut 3 bases from V and 1 base from J, with 15 bases between. The CDR3 covers 16 residues.

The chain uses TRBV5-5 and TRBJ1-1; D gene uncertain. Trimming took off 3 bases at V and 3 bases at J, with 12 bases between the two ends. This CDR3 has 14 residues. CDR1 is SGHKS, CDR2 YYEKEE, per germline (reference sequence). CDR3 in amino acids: CASSSPYLYTEAFF. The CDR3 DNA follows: TGTGCCAGCAGCTCACCCTACCTCTACACTGAAGCTTTCTTT.

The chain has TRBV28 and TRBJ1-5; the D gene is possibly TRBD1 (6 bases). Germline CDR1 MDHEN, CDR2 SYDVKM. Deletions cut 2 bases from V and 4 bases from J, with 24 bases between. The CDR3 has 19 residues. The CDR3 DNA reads TGTGCCAGCAGTTTAAGAGTCTCTCAGGGGACCCTAGGGAATCAGCCCCAGCATTTT. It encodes CASSLRVSQGTLGNQPQHF.

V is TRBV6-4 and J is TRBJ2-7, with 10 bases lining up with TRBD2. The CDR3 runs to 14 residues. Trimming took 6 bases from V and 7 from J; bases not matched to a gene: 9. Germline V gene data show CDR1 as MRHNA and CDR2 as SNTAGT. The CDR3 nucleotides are TGTGCCAGCAGCCCTCTAGCGGGAGCAGGAGAGCAGTACTTC. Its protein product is CASSPLAGAGEQYF.

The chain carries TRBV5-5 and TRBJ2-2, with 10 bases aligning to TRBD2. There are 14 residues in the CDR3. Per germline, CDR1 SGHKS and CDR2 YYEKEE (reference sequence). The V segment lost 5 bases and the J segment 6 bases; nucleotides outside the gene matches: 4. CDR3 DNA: TGTGCCAGCAGTCCTCTAGCGGGGGCCGGGGAGCTGTTTTTT. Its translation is CASSPLAGAGELFF.